This TCR beta chain was recovered during a study of cytomegalovirus exposure and HLA in healthy donors. Study-level findings and limits: While the bulk of TCR sequences proved rare, some public TCRs turned up in many donors. Cytomegalovirus association was listed for around 170 TCR beta chains.

Germline assignment: CDR1 LGHNT and CDR2 FRNRAP. CDR3 length: 14 residues. Trimming took off 6 bases at V and 0 bases at J, with 9 bases between the two ends. Clones were sequenced by immunoSEQ multiplex PCR, and TCRdb holds only the in-frame ones, with some missing. Altogether 120,000 to 150,000 clones are present, 70% to 90% being singletons, with the ten largest covering 2.5% to 3.5%. As regards this clone: As yet, its antigen is unknown.

The receptor comes from a man aged 18 to 29 in good health and CMV-seronegative. Material: PBMCs. This chain joins TRBV12-5 and TRBJ2-1; D is ambiguous. This chain's CDR3 is CASGVSISYNEQFF. In DNA form, the CDR3 reads TGTGCTAGTGGAGTTAGCATCTCCTACAATGAGCAGTTCTTC.